This T cell receptor beta chain was profiled in a study of beta chain features in type 1 diabetes (dated by TCRdb to the late 2010s). Looking at the study overall: No differences in mean age, gender distribution, total cell number or subset yield were found between patients and healthy donors. A total of some 100,000,000 sorted cells were examined across all samples, and a strong correlation was observed between cell number per subset and RNA yield. In the study, TCRB repertoires of sorted circulating CD4+ T cell subsets from recently diagnosed type 1 diabetes patients were compared with those of matched healthy donors. Regulatory and stem cell-like memory subsets were obtained from only 8 patients and roughly eight healthy donors, while naive and central memory subsets were obtained from all 28 donors. The full study reports these points: PCR might favor shorter templates, but patient and control samples were amplified and corrected together, so any skew would affect both groups equally. Type 1 diabetes patients showed a moderate but significant shortening of TCRB CDR3 length in all four CD4+ subsets. Naive, central memory and regulatory TCRB repertoires appeared to be more similar among patients than among healthy donors. HLA sub-analyses involved small numbers of individuals, so any influence of HLA type on TCRB rearrangement remained unresolved. Fewer insertions and more nucleotide deletions at VDJ recombination sites were observed in patients with type 1 diabetes, implying thymic rearrangement abnormalities. Because cDNA was sequenced instead of genomic DNA, highly expressing activated cells could be over-represented, though the groups showed no difference in activation or CD3 levels.

The entire isolated RNA was reverse transcribed using the High Capacity cDNA Reverse Transcription Kit, and thus expressed TCRB transcripts were sequenced. Deep immunoSEQ sequencing was performed on naive, central memory and regulatory T cell samples, with an average of approximately 4 million total reads per sample. Sorted cells were lysed in RLT buffer, and RNA was extracted using DNase-treated RNeasy Micro or Mini kits according to cell number. To prevent cross-contamination, every cell subset was processed on its own, while patient and healthy donor samples were processed together. Using the immunoSEQ multiplex PCR, TCRB sequences were amplified from cDNA into 87-bp fragments spanning the CDR3 region. The amplicons were sequenced using the Illumina HiSeq platform. The published analysis was carried out like this. Synthetic template baselines were used to correct PCR bias computationally, reads within Hamming distance 2 were collapsed together, and singletons that could not be merged were discarded. Reads were aligned to IMGT to assign V, D and J genes, CDR3 length, and insertions or deletions at six rearrangement sites. Within each subset, clonotype counts were normalized to the number of sorted cells before true diversity and Gini coefficients were calculated with the tcR R package. The overlap coefficient, calculated on TCRB nucleotide sequences, was used to measure repertoire sharing. Out-of-frame TCRB sequences from naive cells were analyzed as a proxy for the pre-selection repertoire. This is the immuneACCESS table as TCRdb keeps it, with only in-frame sequences that have V and J called. A part of the clones is gone; compared with another copy, unresolved V genes explain less than half, and the rest is unexplained. D and trimming come from the DNA, and the V and J calls and clone size come from that table. This sample has roughly 240,000 clones in its table, and roughly a quarter of those were observed once. Over 0.01% of the sample is taken by the ten largest.

This clone was seen a handful of times. Its antigen specificity is not known. Base qualities were left out, and no much larger clone turns up one base away. Each donor gave one peripheral blood draw, averaging around 120 mL, which was collected into heparinised tubes. Using a panel that included CD45RO, CCR7, CD25, CD127, CD95 and CD27, naive, central memory, regulatory and stem cell-like memory CD4+ T cells were sorted on a BD FACSAria II. All sorted populations exceeded 95% purity. PBMCs were isolated right away by Lymphoprep density gradient centrifugation and were stained directly, without culture. To minimize batch effects, samples were stained and sorted in pairs, one healthy donor with one patient per experiment. The sample was naive CD4+ T cells from blood. The cell subset or site label, as the study defines it: true naive CD4+ T cells. The sequence was obtained from a woman aged 25 to 45 with type 1 diabetes.

The base sequence is TGTGCCAGCAGCTTAAATACGGCGGAAGAGACCCAGTACTTC. The translation is CASSLNTAEETQYF. Recombination joined TRBV7-2 with TRBJ2-5, with the D gene uncertain. Trimming costs V 2 bases and J 3 bases, and their ends lie 10 bases apart. Counted from cysteine to phenylalanine, this CDR3 has 14 amino acids. CDR3 DNA is the only sequence kept; it has 42 bases, read in frame from the first base. Sequences SGHTA (CDR1) and FQGNSA (CDR2) are obtained from the germline V gene.